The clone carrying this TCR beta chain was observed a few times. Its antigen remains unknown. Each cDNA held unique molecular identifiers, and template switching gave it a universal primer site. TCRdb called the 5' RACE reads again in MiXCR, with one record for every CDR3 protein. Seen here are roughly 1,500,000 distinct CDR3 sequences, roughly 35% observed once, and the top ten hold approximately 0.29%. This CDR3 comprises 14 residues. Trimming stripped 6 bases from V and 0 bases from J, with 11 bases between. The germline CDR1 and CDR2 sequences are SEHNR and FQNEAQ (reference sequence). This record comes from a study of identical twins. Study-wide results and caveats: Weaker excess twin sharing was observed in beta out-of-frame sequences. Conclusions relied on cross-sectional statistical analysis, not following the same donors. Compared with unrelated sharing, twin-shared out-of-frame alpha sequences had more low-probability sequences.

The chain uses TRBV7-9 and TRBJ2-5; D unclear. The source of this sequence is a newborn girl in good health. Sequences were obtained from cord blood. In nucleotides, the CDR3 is TGTGCCAGCAGTTCCAGTGGAGACCAAGAGACCCAGTACTTC. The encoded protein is CASSSSGDQETQYF.